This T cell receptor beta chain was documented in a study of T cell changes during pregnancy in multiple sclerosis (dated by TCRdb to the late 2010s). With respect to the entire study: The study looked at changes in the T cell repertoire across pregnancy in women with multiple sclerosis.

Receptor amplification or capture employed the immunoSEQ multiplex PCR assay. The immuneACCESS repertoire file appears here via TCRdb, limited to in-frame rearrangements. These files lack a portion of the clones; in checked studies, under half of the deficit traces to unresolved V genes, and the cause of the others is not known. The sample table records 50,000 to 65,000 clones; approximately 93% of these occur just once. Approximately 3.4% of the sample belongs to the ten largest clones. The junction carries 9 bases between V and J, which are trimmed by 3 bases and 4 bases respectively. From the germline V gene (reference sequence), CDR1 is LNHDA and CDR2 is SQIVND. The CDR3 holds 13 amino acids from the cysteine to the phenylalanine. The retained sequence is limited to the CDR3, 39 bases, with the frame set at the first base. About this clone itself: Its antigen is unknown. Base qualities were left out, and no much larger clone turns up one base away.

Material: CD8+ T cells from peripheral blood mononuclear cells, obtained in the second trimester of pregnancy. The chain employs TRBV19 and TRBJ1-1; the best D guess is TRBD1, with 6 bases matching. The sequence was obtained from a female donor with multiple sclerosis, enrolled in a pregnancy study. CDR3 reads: CASSMAGATEAFF. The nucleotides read TGTGCCAGTAGTATGGCAGGGGCCACTGAAGCTTTCTTT. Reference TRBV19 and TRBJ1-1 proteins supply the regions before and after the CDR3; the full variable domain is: DGGITQSPKYLFRKEGQNVTLSCEQNLNHDAMYWYRQDPGQGLRLIYYSQIVNDFQKGDIAEGYSVSREKKESFPLTVTSAQKNPTAFYLCASSMAGATEAFFGQGTRLTVV.